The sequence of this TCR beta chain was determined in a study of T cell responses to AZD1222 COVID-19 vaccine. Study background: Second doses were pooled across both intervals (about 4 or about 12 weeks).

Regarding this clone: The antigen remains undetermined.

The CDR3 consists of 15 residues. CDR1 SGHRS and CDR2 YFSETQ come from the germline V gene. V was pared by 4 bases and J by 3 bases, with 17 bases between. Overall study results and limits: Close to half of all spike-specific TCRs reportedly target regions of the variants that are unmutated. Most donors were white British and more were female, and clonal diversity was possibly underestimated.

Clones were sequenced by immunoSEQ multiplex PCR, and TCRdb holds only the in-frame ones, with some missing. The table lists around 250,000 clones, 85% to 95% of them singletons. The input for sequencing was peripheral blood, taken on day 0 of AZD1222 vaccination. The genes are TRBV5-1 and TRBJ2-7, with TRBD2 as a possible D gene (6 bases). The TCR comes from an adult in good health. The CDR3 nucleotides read TGCGCCAGCAGCCCGCTACCTACTAGCCGCTACGAGCAGTACTTC. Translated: CASSPLPTSRYEQYF.